These 16 T cell receptor beta chains were sequenced from one sample in a study of blood T cell repertoires in COVID-19. The repertoire was sequenced with immunoSEQ multiplex PCR; TCRdb's copy has only in-frame clones and lacks some. The sample lists 200,000 or so clones, 60% to 80% seen once, with roughly 17% in the top ten. The specimen was peripheral blood. These receptors were collected from a man in his fifties or sixties with active or convalescent COVID-19.

V usage is TRBV3-1 (or the pseudogene TRBV3-2) and J usage is TRBJ2-1, with D perhaps matching TRBD2 (6 bases). The germline CDR1 and CDR2 sequences are LGHDT and YNNKEL (reference sequence). Trimming left V 6 bases short and J 0 bases short, with 12 bases between. This CDR3 region has 15 residues. The CDR3 nucleotides are TGTGCCAGCAGTCTTAGCGGACCCTCCTACAATGAGCAGTTCTTC. Its protein is CASSLSGPSYNEQFF.

The chain uses TRBV4-3 and TRBJ1-2, with D hard to call. V lost 0 bases, J lost 4 bases, and 12 bases lay in between. The CDR3 runs 15 residues. Germline V gives CDR1 LGHNA, CDR2 YSLEER. The CDR3 protein is CASSQDSGRGYGYTF. Written as DNA, the CDR3 is TGCGCCAGCAGCCAAGATAGCGGCAGAGGCTATGGCTACACCTTC.

This clone was recorded once. The chain recombines TRBV4-3 with TRBJ2-4, with D possibly TRBD2 on 6 matching bases. Germline CDR1 and CDR2: LGHNA and YSLEER. V gave up 0 bases and J gave up 0 bases, with 12 bases separating them. This CDR3 has 17 amino acids. The CDR3 sequence is CASSQDTGGVAKNIQYF. The CDR3 DNA reads as TGCGCCAGCAGCCAAGATACGGGCGGGGTAGCCAAAAACATTCAGTACTTC.

The chain links TRBV10-3 to TRBJ2-5; 7 nucleotides line up with TRBD2. The germline V gene has CDR1 ENHRY and CDR2 SYGVKD. This CDR3 spans 13 amino acids. The V gene end was trimmed by 6 bases and the J gene end by 5 bases; junction bases not matched to a gene: 6. CDR3 loop: CAIRGEGPETQYF. CDR3 nucleotides: TGTGCCATCAGGGGGGAGGGACCCGAGACCCAGTACTTC.

V gene TRBV7-3 combines with J gene TRBJ1-1, with 9 bases lining up with TRBD1. Looked up from germline, CDR1 is SGHTA and CDR2 is FQGTGA. J gave up 4 bases and V 5 bases, and 8 bases lay outside the gene matches. The CDR3 extends over 15 amino acids. The CDR3 is CASSQTGGRGTEAFF. The CDR3 nucleotides are TGTGCCAGCAGCCAGACAGGGGGACGAGGCACTGAAGCTTTCTTT. Drawing the rest from reference TRBV7-3 and TRBJ1-1, the complete variable domain is GAGVSQTPSNKVTEKGKYVELRCDPISGHTALYWYRQSLGQGPEFLIYFQGTGAADDSGLPNDRFFAVRPEGSVSTLKIQRTERGDSAVYLCASSQTGGRGTEAFFGQGTRLTVV.

The chain is built from TRBV19 and TRBJ2-1; 10 nucleotides align to TRBD2. Germline CDR1 is LNHDA and CDR2 is SQIVND (reference sequence). Germline trimming cut 7 bases from V and 4 bases from J; bases unmatched to any gene: 4. The CDR3 loop spans 14 amino acids. CDR3 in amino acids: CASKPSGRYNEQFF. In DNA form, the CDR3 reads TGTGCCAGTAAACCTAGCGGGAGATACAATGAGCAGTTCTTC.

The chain is built from TRBV10-3 and TRBJ1-2; 7 bases match TRBD1. Germline CDR1 ENHRY, CDR2 SYGVKD. CDR3 length: 16 amino acids. The ends lost 6 bases at V and 0 bases at J; junction bases unmatched: 10. CDR3 DNA sequence: TGTGCCATCAGCTCCTTCGATGACAGGGCTAACTATGGCTACACCTTC. It codes for CAISSFDDRANYGYTF.

This clone showed up just a few times. The V call is TRBV28, the J call TRBJ1-2; D remains ambiguous. The CDR3 length is 11 residues. Germline CDR1 reads MDHEN; CDR2 reads SYDVKM. In DNA, the CDR3 is TGTGCTACCAGAAGTAACTATGGCTACACCTTC. It specifies CATRSNYGYTF.

The chain joins TRBV5-1 to TRBJ2-7; the match to TRBD2 covers 9 bases. The V segment lost 5 bases and the J segment 3 bases; nucleotides outside the gene matches: 3. Per the germline V gene, CDR1 is SGHRS and CDR2 is YFSETQ. The CDR3 sequence is 13 residues long. CDR3 residues: CASRPTSGYEQYF. The CDR3 nucleotides are TGCGCCAGCAGACCGACTAGCGGCTACGAGCAGTACTTC.

This clone appeared a single time. The V call is TRBV27, the J call TRBJ1-2, with D perhaps matching TRBD1 (6 bases). The CDR3 contains 13 residues. The germline V gene has CDR1 MNHEY and CDR2 SMNVEV (reference sequence). V was clipped by 6 bases and J by 4 bases, with 12 bases between them. Written as DNA, the CDR3 is TGTGCCAGCAGGATGGACAGCCGCTATGGCTACACCTTC. The encoded protein is CASRMDSRYGYTF.

V gene TRBV10-3 combines with J gene TRBJ2-7; TRBD2 matches at 12 bases. The CDR3 spans 16 residues. CDR1 and CDR2 from the germline V gene are ENHRY and SYGVKD. V dropped 4 bases and J dropped 6; count of bases not matched to a gene: 10. The chain's CDR3 is CAISGSSGRAWGEQYF. CDR3 DNA: TGTGCCATCAGTGGTTCTAGCGGGAGGGCCTGGGGCGAGCAGTACTTC.

The chain employs TRBV28 and TRBJ2-7; D is unclear. This CDR3 is built from 14 residues. V was pared by 2 bases and J by 3 bases, with 11 bases between. CDR1 MDHEN and CDR2 SYDVKM come from the germline V gene. The CDR3 here is CASSLPGSFYEQYF. CDR3 in DNA: TGTGCCAGCAGTTTACCAGGATCGTTCTACGAGCAGTACTTC.

The V gene is TRBV9, the J gene TRBJ1-6; D unresolved. The CDR3 extends over 14 amino acids. Germline V gives CDR1 SGDLS, CDR2 YYNGEE. The V end was cut by 0 bases, the J end by 5 bases, with 6 bases between. The CDR3 nucleotides are TGTGCCAGCAGCGTAGGCCTAGATAATTCACCCCTCCACTTT. Translated: CASSVGLDNSPLHF.

V and J are TRBV7-3 and TRBJ2-5; 7 bases are shared with TRBD1. V lost 3 bases to trimming and J lost 7 bases; unmatched junction nucleotides: 5. There are 13 residues in the CDR3. Germline lookup yields CDR1 SGHTA and CDR2 FQGTGA. The CDR3 region has the DNA TGTGCCAGCAGCTTTGACAGGGTGGGGACCCAGTACTTC. Its translation: CASSFDRVGTQYF.

V usage is TRBV11-2 and J usage is TRBJ2-2; a possible D gene is TRBD1 (5 bases). CDR3 length: 14 amino acids. Trimming stripped 5 bases from V and 5 bases from J, with 12 bases between. CDR1 and CDR2 (germline): SGHAT, FQNNGV. DNA of the CDR3: TGTGCCAGCAGCCCGATCAGGGATACCGGGGAGCTGTTTTTT. Translated: CASSPIRDTGELFF.

The V call is TRBV20-1, the J call TRBJ1-1; tentatively, D is TRBD1 (6 bases). Between the trimmed V and J ends, which lost 3 bases and 3 bases, there was a span of 11 bases. The CDR3 spans 13 residues. CDR1 is DFQATT and CDR2 is SNEGSKA in the germline V gene (reference sequence). The CDR3 DNA sequence: TGCAGTGCTAGTTTCAGGGGAGACACTGAAGCTTTCTTT. It yields the protein CSASFRGDTEAFF.